This paragraph covers one TCR beta chain sequence. This clonotype has more than one count but fewer than ten. Its antigen target is currently unknown. No base-level quality is on record; no much larger clone is a single base apart. The germline V gene gives CDR1 as SGHAT and CDR2 as FQNNGV. V is shortened by 0 bases, J by 6 bases, and the region joining them spans 8 bases. The CDR3, cysteine through phenylalanine, is 14 amino acids long. Just CDR3 DNA is preserved here, 42 bases in frame from base 1. Synthesis of TCR cDNA relied on 5'RACE template switching, a step that introduced a universal primer site along with unique molecular identifiers. cDNA synthesis was primed from both the TCR alpha and TCR beta constant segments. Library amplification used two PCR steps, and the second PCR step added sample barcodes and sequencing adapters. Sequencing of libraries was performed on Illumina HiSeq 2500 (2x100 bp) or NovaSeq (2x150 bp). On the study's bioinformatics: Reads were demultiplexed and collapsed into UMI consensus sequences with MIGEC, and V(D)J alignment was performed with MiXCR. Vaccine-responding clonotypes were identified with edgeR using replicate PBMC samples, with FDR below 0.01 and a log2 fold change above 5 up to day 15 being required. Each bulk clonotype received a CD4 or CD8 identity based on whether the sequenced CD4 or CD8 repertoire contained that clonotype at higher abundance. The public reads were reprocessed in TCRdb via fastp at Q25 and MiXCR, keeping in-frame beta chains. CDR3 protein sequences are deduplicated, and each keeps its most common genes and DNA. These V and J calls are TCRdb output, not the study's own analysis. Here the sample has about 500,000 distinct CDR3 sequences; about 15% occur a single time. Roughly a sixth of the sample rests with the top ten.

The sample belongs to a study of T cells after yellow fever vaccination (dated 2019 in TCRdb). In the study overall: The SMART-Seq v4 Ultra Low Input RNA kit was used to prepare libraries from fractions with low cell numbers. To track T-cell clones before and after primary and booster YFV17D yellow fever vaccination, bulk TCR alpha and beta repertoires were sequenced longitudinally. Two healthy male donors, one aged 18 to 30 and one aged 30 to 39 years, were included in the cohort. Blood was collected at multiple timepoints before and after primary and secondary immunization, and bulk PBMC replicates and cell subsets were isolated. Paper-wide results and their limitations: Most clones expanded after primary vaccination were re-detected after the booster (almost 98% of CD4 and approximately 89% of CD8), suggesting broad memory maintenance. A small fraction of clonotypes showed up in both the CD4 and CD8 compartments, probably as a result of convergent recombination. Compared with the primary T-cell response, the secondary T-cell response was weaker but faster, peaking on day 5 rather than day 15. Because only two donors were included in the study, the extent to which the findings can be generalized is limited. FACS-sorted repertoires could contain abundant contaminating clonotypes from the bulk population, so computational filtering was required.

The treatment or condition tag for this specimen amounts to: live attenuated yellow fever vaccine strain. At each blood-draw timepoint, two biological replicates of bulk PBMCs were collected. PBMCs were isolated from peripheral blood using a standard Ficoll-Paque protocol. TriZol was used to extract RNA from bulk PBMCs, from CD4 and CD8 fractions, and from dextramer-positive and dextramer-negative fractions. The chain joins TRBV11-2 to TRBJ2-2, with the D gene uncertain. The sample in question was PBMCs, obtained 5 days after the first yellow fever vaccination. The receptor was isolated from a man between 18 and 29 years old who received the YFV17D yellow fever vaccine. This receptor carries the CDR3 CASSLDPGSGELFF. The DNA sequence reads TGTGCCAGCAGCTTAGATCCGGGTTCCGGGGAGCTGTTTTTT.